Described below is a single TCR beta chain sequence and its context. Using immunoSEQ multiplex PCR, the repertoire was profiled, and TCRdb retains in-frame clones only, with some absent. The sample contains about 50,000 clones, approximately 87% of which appear only once. CDR3 size: 16 residues. Germline V gives CDR1 MNHEY, CDR2 SVGEGT. Trimming at V came to 6 bases and at J to 3 bases, leaving 10 bases not matched to a gene. The sample belongs to a study of blood T cell repertoires in COVID-19. This TCR came from a woman in her fifties or sixties with acute or convalescent COVID-19. The sequenced sample was peripheral blood. This rearrangement joins TRBV6-2 or TRBV6-3 to TRBJ2-7, with TRBD2 matching over 11 bases. The CDR3 sequence is CASSPLGTSGFYEQYF. CDR3 DNA: TGTGCCAGCAGCCCTCTCGGGACTAGCGGCTTCTACGAGCAGTACTTC.